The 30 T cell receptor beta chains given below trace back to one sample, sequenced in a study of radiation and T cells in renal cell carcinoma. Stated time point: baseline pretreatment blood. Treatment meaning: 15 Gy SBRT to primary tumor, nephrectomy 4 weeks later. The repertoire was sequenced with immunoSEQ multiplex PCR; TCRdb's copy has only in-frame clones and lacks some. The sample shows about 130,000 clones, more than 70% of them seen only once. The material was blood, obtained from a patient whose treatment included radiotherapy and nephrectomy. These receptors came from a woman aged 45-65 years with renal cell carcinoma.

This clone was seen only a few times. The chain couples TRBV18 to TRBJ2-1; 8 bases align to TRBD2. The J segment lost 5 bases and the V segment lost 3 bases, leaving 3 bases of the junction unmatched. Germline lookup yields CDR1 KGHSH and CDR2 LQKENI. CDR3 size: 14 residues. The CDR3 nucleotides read TGTGCCAGCTCACCCGGGACTAGTAACAATGAGCAGTTCTTC. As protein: CASSPGTSNNEQFF.

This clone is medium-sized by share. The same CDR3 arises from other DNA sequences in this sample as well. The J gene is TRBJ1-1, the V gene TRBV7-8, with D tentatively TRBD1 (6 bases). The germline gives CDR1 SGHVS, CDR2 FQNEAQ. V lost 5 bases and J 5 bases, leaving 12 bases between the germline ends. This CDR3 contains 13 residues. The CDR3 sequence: CASSLQGGTEAFF. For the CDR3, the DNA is TGTGCCAGCAGCCTACAGGGAGGTACTGAAGCTTTCTTT.

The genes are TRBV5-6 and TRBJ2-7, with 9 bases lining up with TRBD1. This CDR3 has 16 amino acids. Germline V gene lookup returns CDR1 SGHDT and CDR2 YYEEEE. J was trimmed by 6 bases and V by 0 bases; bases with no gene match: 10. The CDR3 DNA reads TGTGCCAGCAGCTTGGGTATGGGACAGGGCTCGTCCGAGCAGTACTTC. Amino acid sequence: CASSLGMGQGSSEQYF.

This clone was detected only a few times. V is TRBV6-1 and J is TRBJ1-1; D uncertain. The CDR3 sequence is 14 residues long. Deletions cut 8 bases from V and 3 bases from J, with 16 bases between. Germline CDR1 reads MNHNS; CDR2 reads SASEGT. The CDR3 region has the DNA TGTGCCAGCCGGGTTTGGGAAGGAGACACTGAAGCTTTCTTT. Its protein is CASRVWEGDTEAFF.

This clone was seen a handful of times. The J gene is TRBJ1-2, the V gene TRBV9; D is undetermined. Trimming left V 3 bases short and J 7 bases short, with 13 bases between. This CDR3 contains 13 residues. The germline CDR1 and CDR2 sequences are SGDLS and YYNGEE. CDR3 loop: CASSGRINSGYTF. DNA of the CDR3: TGTGCCAGCAGCGGACGGATTAACAGTGGCTACACCTTC. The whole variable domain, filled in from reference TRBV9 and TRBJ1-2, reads DSGVTQTPKHLITATGQRVTLRCSPRSGDLSVYWYQQSLDQGLQFLIQYYNGEERAKGNILERFSAQQFPDLHSELNLSSLELGDSALYFCASSGRINSGYTFGSGTRLTVV.

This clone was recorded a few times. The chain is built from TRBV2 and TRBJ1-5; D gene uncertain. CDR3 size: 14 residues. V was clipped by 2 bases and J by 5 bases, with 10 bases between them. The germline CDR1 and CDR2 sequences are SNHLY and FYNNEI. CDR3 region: CASSEMAEYQPQHF. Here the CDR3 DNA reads TGTGCCAGCAGTGAAATGGCAGAATATCAGCCCCAGCATTTT.

CDR3 sequence (DNA): TGCGCCAGCAGCCATGACCGGGACAGGGGTTTGTACGAGCAGTACTTC. Translated: CASSHDRDRGLYEQYF. V is TRBV4-1 and J is TRBJ2-7; the match to TRBD1 covers 10 bases. The germline CDR1 and CDR2 sequences are MGHRA and YSYEKL. V lost 3 bases and J lost 4; bases outside the gene matches: 9. CDR3 length equals 16 residues.

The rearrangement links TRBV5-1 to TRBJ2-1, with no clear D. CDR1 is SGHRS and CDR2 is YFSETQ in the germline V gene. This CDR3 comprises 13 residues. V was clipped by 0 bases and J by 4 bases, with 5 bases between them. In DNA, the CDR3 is TGCGCCAGCAGCTTGGGGGGTTACAATGAGCAGTTCTTC. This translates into CASSLGGYNEQFF.

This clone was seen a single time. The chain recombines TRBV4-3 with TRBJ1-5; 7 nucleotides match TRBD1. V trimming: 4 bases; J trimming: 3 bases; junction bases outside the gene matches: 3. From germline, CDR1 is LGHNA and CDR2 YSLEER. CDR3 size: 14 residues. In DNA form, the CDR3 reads TGCGCCAGCAGCCCGGGACAGTCCAATCAGCCCCAGCATTTT. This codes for CASSPGQSNQPQHF.

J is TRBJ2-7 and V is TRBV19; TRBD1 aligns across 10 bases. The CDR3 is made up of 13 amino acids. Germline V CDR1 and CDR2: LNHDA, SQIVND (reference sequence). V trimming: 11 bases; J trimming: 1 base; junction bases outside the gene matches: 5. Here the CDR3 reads CALLGQGSYEQYF. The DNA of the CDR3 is TGTGCCTTGTTGGGACAGGGGTCCTACGAGCAGTACTTC.

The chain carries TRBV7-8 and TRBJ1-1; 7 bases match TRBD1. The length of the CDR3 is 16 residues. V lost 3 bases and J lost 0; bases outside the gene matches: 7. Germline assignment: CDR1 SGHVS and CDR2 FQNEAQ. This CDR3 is CASSLRPGGVNTEAFF. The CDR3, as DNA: TGTGCCAGCAGCTTGCGTCCAGGGGGTGTGAACACTGAAGCTTTCTTT. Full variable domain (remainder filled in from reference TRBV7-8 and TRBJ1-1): GAGVSQSPRYKVAKRGQDVALRCDPISGHVSLFWYQQALGQGPEFLTYFQNEAQLDKSGLPSDRFFAERPEGSVSTLKIQRTQQEDSAVYLCASSLRPGGVNTEAFFGQGTRLTVV.

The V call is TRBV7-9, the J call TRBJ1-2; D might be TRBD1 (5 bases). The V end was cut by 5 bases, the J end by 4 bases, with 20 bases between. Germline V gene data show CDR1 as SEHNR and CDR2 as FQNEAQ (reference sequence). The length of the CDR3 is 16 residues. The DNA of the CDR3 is TGTGCCAGCAGCACACTCCTTTGGCGGGGACCCTATGGCTACACCTTC. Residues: CASSTLLWRGPYGYTF.

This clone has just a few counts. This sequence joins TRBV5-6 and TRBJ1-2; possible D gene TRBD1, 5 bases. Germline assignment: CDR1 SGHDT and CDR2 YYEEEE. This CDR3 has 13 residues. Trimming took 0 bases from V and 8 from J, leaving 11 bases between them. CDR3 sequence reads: CASSLAGARGYTF. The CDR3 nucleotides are TGTGCCAGCAGCTTGGCCGGGGCTCGGGGCTACACCTTC.

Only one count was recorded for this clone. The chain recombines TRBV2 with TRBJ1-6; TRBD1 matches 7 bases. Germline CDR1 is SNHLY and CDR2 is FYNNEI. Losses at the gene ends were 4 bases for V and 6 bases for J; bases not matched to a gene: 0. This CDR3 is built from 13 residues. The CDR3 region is CASSGDSNSPLHF. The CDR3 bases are TGTGCCAGCAGTGGGGACAGTAATTCACCCCTCCACTTT.

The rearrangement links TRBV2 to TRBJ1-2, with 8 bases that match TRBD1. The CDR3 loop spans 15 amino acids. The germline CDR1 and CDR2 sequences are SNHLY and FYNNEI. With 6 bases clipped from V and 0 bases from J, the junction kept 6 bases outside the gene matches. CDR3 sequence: CASRVQGVPNYGYTF. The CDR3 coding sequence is TGTGCCAGCAGGGTACAGGGGGTCCCTAACTATGGCTACACCTTC.

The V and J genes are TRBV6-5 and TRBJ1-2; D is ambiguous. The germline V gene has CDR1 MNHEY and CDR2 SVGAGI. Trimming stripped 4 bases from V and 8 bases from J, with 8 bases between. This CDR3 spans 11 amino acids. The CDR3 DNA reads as TGTGCCAGCAGTTCGACGCGAGGCTACACCTTC. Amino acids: CASSSTRGYTF.

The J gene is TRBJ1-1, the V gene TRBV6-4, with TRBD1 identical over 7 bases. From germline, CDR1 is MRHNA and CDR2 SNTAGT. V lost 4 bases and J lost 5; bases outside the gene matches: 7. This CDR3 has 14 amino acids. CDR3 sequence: CASSVETGTTEAFF. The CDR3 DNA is TGTGCCAGCAGTGTTGAGACAGGGACGACTGAAGCTTTCTTT.

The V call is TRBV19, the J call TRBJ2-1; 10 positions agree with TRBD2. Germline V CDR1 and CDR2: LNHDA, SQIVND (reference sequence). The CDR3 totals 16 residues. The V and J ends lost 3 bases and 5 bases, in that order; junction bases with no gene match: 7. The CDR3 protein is CASSIGAGGLHNEQFF. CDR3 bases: TGTGCCAGTAGTATTGGAGCGGGGGGGCTACACAATGAGCAGTTCTTC.

The CDR3 nucleotides are TGCGCCAGCAGCTTGGGTTCAGGGGCTAACTATGGCTACACCTTC. Protein sequence: CASSLGSGANYGYTF. V and J are TRBV5-1 and TRBJ1-2, with D perhaps matching TRBD1 (6 bases). The CDR3 is made up of 15 amino acids. Germline-derived CDR1 and CDR2 are SGHRS and YFSETQ. Deletions cut 0 bases from V and 0 bases from J, with 9 bases between.

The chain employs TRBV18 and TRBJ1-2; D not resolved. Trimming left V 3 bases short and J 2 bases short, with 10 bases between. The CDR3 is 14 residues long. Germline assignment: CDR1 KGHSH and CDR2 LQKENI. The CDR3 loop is CASSPQDGNYGYTF. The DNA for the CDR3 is TGTGCCAGCTCACCCCAGGACGGAAACTATGGCTACACCTTC.

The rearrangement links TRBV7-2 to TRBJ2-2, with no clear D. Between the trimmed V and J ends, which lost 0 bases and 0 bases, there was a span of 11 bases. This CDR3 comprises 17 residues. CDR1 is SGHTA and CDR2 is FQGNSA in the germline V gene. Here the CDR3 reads CASSLASGRSNTGELFF. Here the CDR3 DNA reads TGTGCCAGCAGCTTAGCTTCCGGACGGTCGAACACCGGGGAGCTGTTTTTT.

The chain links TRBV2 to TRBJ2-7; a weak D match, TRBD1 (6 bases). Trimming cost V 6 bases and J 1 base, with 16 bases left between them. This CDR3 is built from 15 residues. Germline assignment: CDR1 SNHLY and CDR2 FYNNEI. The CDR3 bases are TGTGCCAGCAGCCTCGGACAGATAAAATCCTACGAGCAGTACTTC. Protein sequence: CASSLGQIKSYEQYF. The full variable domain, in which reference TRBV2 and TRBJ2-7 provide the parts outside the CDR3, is EPEVTQTPSHQVTQMGQEVILRCVPISNHLYFYWYRQILGQKVEFLVSFYNNEISEKSEIFDDQFSVERPDGSNFTLKIRSTKLEDSAMYFCASSLGQIKSYEQYFGPGTRLTVT.

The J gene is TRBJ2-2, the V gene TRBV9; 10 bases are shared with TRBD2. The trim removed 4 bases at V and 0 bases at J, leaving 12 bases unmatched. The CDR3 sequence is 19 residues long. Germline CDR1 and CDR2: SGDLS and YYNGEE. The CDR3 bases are TGTGCCAGCAGCCCCCGGGGTAGCGGGGGGTTTGCGAACACCGGGGAGCTGTTTTTT. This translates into CASSPRGSGGFANTGELFF.

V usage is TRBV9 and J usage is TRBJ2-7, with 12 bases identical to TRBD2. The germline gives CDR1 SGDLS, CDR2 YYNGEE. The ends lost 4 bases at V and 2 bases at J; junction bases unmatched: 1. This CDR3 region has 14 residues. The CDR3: CASSTSGGTYEQYF. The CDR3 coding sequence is TGTGCCAGCAGCACTAGCGGGGGGACCTACGAGCAGTACTTC.

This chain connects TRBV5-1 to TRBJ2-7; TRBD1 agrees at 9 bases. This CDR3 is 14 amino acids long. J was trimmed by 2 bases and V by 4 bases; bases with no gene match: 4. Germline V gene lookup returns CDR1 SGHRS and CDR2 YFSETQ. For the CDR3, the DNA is TGCGCCAGCAGCATCGGACAGGGGCCCTACGAGCAGTACTTC. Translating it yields CASSIGQGPYEQYF.

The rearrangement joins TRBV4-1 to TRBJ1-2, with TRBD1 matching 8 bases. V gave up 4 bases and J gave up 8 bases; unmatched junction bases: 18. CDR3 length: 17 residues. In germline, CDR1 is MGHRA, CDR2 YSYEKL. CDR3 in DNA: TGCGCCAGCAGCCGTAATACCGGGACAGGCCATGGGGAGGGCTACACCTTC. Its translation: CASSRNTGTGHGEGYTF.

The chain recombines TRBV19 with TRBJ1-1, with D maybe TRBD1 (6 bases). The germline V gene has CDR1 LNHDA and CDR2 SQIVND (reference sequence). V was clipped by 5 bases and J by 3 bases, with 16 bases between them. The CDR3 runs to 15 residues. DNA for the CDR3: TGTGCCAGTAGTCCCCTGGTGGCAGGGGACACTGAAGCTTTCTTT. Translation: CASSPLVAGDTEAFF.

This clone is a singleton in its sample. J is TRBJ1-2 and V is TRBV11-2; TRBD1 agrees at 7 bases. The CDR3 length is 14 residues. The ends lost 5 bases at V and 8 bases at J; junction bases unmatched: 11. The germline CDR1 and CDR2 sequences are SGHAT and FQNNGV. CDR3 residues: CASSPTDRAGGYTF. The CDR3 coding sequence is TGTGCCAGCAGCCCTACAGACAGGGCGGGAGGCTACACCTTC.

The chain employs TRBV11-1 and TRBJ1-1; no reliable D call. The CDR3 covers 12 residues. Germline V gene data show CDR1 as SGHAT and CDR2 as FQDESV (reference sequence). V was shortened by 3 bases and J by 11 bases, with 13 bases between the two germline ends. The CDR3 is CASSFRTSGAFF. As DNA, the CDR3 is TGTGCCAGCAGCTTCCGGACCTCCGGGGCTTTCTTT.

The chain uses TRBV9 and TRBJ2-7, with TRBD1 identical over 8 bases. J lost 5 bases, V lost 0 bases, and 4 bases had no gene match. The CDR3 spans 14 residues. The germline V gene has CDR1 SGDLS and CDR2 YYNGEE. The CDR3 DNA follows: TGTGCCAGCAGCGTAGATCAGGGGGCCAACGAGCAGTACTTC. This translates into CASSVDQGANEQYF.